This T cell receptor beta chain emerged from a study of blood T cells in healthy people across ages. The V and J ends lost 2 bases and 4 bases, in that order; junction bases with no gene match: 3. Germline CDR1 reads MNHNY; CDR2 reads SVGAGI (reference sequence). The CDR3 runs to 14 residues. A J-beta primer mix and a sample-barcoded 5' primer were used in a second PCR of roughly 7 to 12 cycles. TCRdb re-called the 5' RACE reads with MiXCR, one entry per CDR3 protein. The table includes 1,500,000 or so distinct CDR3 sequences, roughly 43% detected once. The chain employs TRBV6-6 and TRBJ1-1, with 8 bases aligning to TRBD1. The sequence came from a young woman in good health. Sequenced sample: blood. The CDR3, as DNA: TGTGCCAGCAGTTACACCAGGGGGCCCACTGAAGCTTTCTTT. Protein product: CASSYTRGPTEAFF.